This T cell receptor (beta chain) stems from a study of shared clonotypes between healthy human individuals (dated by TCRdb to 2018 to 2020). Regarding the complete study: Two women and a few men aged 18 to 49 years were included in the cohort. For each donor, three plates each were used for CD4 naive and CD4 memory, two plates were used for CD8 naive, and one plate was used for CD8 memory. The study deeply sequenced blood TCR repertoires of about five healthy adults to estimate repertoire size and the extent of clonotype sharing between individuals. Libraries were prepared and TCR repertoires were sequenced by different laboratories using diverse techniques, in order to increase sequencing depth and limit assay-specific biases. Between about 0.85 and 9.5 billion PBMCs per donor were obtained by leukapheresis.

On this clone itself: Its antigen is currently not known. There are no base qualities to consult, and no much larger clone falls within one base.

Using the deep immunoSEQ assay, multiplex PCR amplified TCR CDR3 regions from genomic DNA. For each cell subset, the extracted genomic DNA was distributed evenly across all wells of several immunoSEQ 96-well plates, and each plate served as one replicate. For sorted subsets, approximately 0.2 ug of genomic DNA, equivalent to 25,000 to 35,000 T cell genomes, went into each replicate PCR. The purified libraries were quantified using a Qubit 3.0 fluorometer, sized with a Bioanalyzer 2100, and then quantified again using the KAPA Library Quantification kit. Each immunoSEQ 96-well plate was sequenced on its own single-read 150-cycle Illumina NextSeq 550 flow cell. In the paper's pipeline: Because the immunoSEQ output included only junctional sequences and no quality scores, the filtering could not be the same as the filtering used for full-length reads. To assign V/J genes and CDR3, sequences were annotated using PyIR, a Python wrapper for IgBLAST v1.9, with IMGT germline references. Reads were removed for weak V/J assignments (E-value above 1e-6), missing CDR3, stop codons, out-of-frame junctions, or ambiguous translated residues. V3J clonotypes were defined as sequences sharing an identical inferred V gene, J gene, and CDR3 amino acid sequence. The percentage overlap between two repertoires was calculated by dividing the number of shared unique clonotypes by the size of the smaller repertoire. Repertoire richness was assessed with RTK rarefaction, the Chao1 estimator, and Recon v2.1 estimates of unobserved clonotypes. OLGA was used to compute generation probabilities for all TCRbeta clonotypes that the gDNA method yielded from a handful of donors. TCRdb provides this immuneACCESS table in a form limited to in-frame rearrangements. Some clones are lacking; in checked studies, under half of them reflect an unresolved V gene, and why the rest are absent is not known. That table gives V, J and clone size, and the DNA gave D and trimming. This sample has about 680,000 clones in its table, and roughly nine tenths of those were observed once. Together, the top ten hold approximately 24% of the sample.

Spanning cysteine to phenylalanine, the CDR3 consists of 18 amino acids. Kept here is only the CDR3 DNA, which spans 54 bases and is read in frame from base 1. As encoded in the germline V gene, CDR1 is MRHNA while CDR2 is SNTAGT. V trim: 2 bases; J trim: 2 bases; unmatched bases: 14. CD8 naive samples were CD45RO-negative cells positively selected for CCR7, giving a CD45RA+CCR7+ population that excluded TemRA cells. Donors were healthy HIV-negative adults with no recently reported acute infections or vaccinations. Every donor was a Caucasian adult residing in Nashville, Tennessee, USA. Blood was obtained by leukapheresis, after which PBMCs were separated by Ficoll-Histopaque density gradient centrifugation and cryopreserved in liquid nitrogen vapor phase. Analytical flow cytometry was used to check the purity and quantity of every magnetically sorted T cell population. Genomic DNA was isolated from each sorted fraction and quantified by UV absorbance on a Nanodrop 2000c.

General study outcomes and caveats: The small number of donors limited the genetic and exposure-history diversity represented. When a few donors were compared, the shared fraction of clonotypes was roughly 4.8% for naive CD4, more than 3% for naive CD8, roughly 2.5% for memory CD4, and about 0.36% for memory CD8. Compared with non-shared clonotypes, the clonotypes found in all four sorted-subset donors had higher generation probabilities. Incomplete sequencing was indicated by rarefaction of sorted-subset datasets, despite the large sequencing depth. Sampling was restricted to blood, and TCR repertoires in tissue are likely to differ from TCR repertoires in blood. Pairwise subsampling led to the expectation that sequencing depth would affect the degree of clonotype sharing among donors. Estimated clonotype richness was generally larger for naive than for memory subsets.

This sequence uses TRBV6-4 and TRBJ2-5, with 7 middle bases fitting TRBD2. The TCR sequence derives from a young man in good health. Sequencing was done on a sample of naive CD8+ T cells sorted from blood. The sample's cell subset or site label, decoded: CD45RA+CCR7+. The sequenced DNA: TGTGCCAGCAGTGACACGAGGTGTCTTAGCGGGTATCAAGAGACCCAGTACTTC. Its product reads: CASSDTRCLSGYQETQYF.